This T cell receptor (beta chain) came from a study of T cell responses to AZD1222 COVID-19 vaccine (dated by TCRdb to 2020 to 2023). About the investigation overall: AZD1222 recipients whose second dose came at about 4 weeks and those whose second dose came at about 12 weeks were combined into one group, since spike-specific TCR depth and breadth did not differ between the two schedules. TCR sequencing covered more than 230 trial participants: 200 to 220 given two doses of AZD1222 and approximately 25 given two doses of MenACWY control vaccine. Trial participants were enrolled into age subgroups of 18-55, 56-69 and 70-plus years, which contained approximately 150, 28 and 58 TCR-sequenced participants, respectively.

The CDR3 regions of human TCRbeta chains were subjected to immunosequencing. The source study handled its data this way. Repertoire TCRs were matched against a reference library of SARS-CoV-2-specific TCRs generated with the MIRA antigen-specificity platform. Breadth was defined as the fraction of unique TCRs that were SARS-CoV-2-associated, and depth was defined as the fraction of total T cells that were SARS-CoV-2-associated. Using the MIRA data, each spike-specific TCR was mapped to the spike region that the TCR reacts to and placed in a CD4 or CD8 class. Log10-transformed breadth and depth values were compared by one-way ANOVA with Sidak's multiple comparisons tests. TCRdb stores this immuneACCESS table with in-frame sequences only. Part of the clones is absent; in the studies checked, under half of the shortfall reflects unresolved V genes, and no reason is known for the rest. V, J and clone size reflect that table, while D and trimming were determined from the DNA. Here the sample has over 95,000 clones; 70% to 90% occur a single time. Approximately 2.8% of the sample is in the top ten clones.

On this clone itself: The antigen it binds to is not known. No much larger clone is present one base from it, and per-base qualities are unavailable.

Study-wide findings and limitations: In the small 56-69-year group, the increase in depth fell short of significance, most likely because of low power. CD4 TCRs associated with the vaccine covered the entire spike protein, and the dominant responses were in regions 160-218 and 743-854. Only five or six AZD1222 recipients were SARS-CoV-2 seropositive at baseline, limiting conclusions about previously exposed vaccinees. After two AZD1222 doses, spike-specific TCR breadth and depth were significantly higher than at day 0 and than in MenACWY recipients. Participants were mostly white British and included more females than males, and it was suggested by the authors that clonal diversity may have been underestimated. Reportedly, almost half of the unique spike-specific TCRs recognized epitopes lying outside the regions that are mutated in the B.1.351 and B.1.1.7 variants. Because no day 14 peak-response samples were available, repertoires were characterized only after the peak T cell response.

The sample's time point label, in plain terms: baseline before first vaccination. Samples from vaccinated people were obtained from the UK trials COV001 and COV002, which included a single-blind randomized controlled phase 2/3 trial of AZD1222 (ChAdOx1 nCoV-19) in healthy adults. For TCRbeta chain sequencing, PBMC samples from trial participants were taken at day 0 and at day 28 after the second dose. The V end loses 6 bases and the J end loses 4 bases, and a stretch of 7 bases separates them. CDR1 and CDR2, per the germline V gene, are SGDLS and YYNGEE. The CDR3 numbers 11 residues from cysteine through phenylalanine. Here the CDR3 DNA is all that survives: 33 bases in frame from base 1.

The sequencing here drew on peripheral blood, taken on day 0 of AZD1222 vaccination. The receptor was derived from an adult in good health. The chain is encoded by TRBV9 joined to TRBJ1-2; the D gene is unclear. The CDR3 protein: CASMSSYGYTF. The DNA sequence follows: TGTGCCAGCATGTCAAGCTATGGCTACACCTTC.